This T cell receptor (beta chain) stems from a study of cytomegalovirus exposure and HLA in healthy donors. The PCR contained 60 Vbeta and 13 Jbeta primers. Clones were read by immunoSEQ multiplex PCR, and TCRdb kept only the in-frame ones, dropping some. The sample contains about 200,000 clones, roughly 84% of which appear only once. Nominally healthy donors were sampled, though unrecorded immune exposures were likely. The V and J ends lost 4 bases and 5 bases respectively, with 5 bases between them. This CDR3 comprises 12 residues. Germline CDR1 is SEHNR and CDR2 is FQNEAQ (reference sequence). The table lists this clone with a few counts.

This clonotype was sampled from a man aged 45 to 65 in good health and CMV-seronegative. V and J are TRBV7-9 and TRBJ2-2; D unresolved. The sample comprised PBMCs. CDR3: CASSSVTGELFF. CDR3 sequence (DNA): TGTGCCAGCAGCTCGGTAACCGGGGAGCTGTTTTTT.